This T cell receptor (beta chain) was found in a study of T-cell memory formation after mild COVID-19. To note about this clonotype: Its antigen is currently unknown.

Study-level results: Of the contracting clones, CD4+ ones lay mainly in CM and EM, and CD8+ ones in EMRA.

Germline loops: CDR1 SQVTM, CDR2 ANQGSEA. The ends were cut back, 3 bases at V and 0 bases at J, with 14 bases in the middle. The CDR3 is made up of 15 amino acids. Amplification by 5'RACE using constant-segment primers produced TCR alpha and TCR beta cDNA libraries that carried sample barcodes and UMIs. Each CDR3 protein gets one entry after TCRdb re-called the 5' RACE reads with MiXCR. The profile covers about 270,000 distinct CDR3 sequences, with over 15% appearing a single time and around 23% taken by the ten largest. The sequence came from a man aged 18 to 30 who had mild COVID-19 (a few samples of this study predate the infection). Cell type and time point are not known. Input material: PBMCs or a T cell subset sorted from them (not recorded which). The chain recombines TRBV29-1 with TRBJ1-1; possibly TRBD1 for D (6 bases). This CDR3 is CSVDRRGFMNTEAFF. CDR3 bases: TGCAGCGTTGATCGCAGGGGATTCATGAACACTGAAGCTTTCTTT.